This T cell receptor beta chain emerged from a study of cytomegalovirus exposure and HLA in healthy donors (dated by TCRdb to 2015 to 2018). Regarding the research as a whole: An earlier analysis of approximately 600 of the donors reported about 250 Gb of sequence data and 120 million or so unique TCR beta sequences from about 180 million T cells. An early release that covered about 640 HLA-typed donors contained about 300 gigabases of sequencing data and 80 million or so unique TCR sequences. The genetic ancestry cluster associated with self-reported Caucasian donors included roughly 84% of the roughly 410 genotyped donors. The study aimed to test whether signatures of past pathogen exposure could be identified by cataloging public T cell receptors. The T cell repertoires of 550 to 850 subjects were profiled by immunosequencing and related to cytomegalovirus serostatus. Besides the first cohort of under 700 subjects, a separate validation cohort made up of over 95 different subjects was used. High-throughput TCR immunosequencing, statistical association of individual TCRs with disease status, and machine learning were combined to predict cytomegalovirus infection status. In a later analysis, previously published TCR beta repertoires from 550 to 700 donors were re-analyzed and high-resolution HLA genotyping was added so that TCR occurrence patterns could be studied. Rather than using new phenotypic data, the later analysis identified candidate immune exposures from TCR beta sequences and from how often those sequences occurred across donors. In an earlier analysis of 587 of the donors, high-throughput TCR beta sequencing was used to judge whether each TCR beta V gene segment behaved as functional or pseudogenic. Donor age, sex, ethnicity and CMV serostatus were compiled together with the repertoire data. A later genetic analysis took genome-wide SNP genotypes for about 55% of the roughly 670 donors and used that subset as a discovery cohort. Every discovery cohort repertoire had been produced on one sequencing platform. Class I and class II HLA loci were covered by the typing at four-digit resolution. Typing coverage differed by locus: A, B, C, DRB1 and DQB1 were typed in about 620-630 donors, DQA1 in 522, DPA1 in around 580, and DPB1 in approximately 450. Roughly 5 DR-DQ haplotypes were handled as single units for association and clustering, since linkage in the cohort was strong. Across under 500 genotyped donors of the cohort, an average of about 200,000 unique TCR beta nucleotide sequences per donor were sequenced, and approximately 17% of those sequences were non-productive.

The full study reports these points: According to a later genetic analysis, donors in an Asian-associated ancestry cluster had fewer N-insertions in productive TCRs than the approximately 650-donor mean. In a later analysis, the rate of TCR association differed among HLA loci, with DRB1 alleles having the most associated TCRs and HLA-C alleles having the fewest. The study gave a list of under 200 TCR beta chains associated with cytomegalovirus. A group of highly shared sequence variants was considered likely to be a technical artifact of the sequencing pipeline. Because counts were too low, 15 or so rarely observed V segments, including chromosome 9 orphons, were excluded from the earlier analysis of about 500 of the donors. In both the original and validation cohorts, the classifier was reported to diagnose cytomegalovirus status with high specificity and sensitivity. When HLA alleles, especially DR and DQ, strongly co-occurred, TCR associations were difficult to assign to individual alleles. Three of the identified cytomegalovirus-associated TCR beta chains were confirmed in vitro to be specific for cytomegalovirus antigens. An earlier analysis of 587 of the donors showed that most TCR beta V segments appeared in productive rearrangements either about 87% or about 30% of the time, which broadly matched IMGT annotations. For the cohort, immune exposure information was limited to CMV serostatus. Correlated functional status among segregating V segments might be attributable to linkage disequilibrium, but an unknown experimental factor could not be ruled out. The authors suggested that the approach could potentially be extended to other disease states and immunological phenotypes. A further reported finding was that TCR beta sequences accurately predicted the HLA-A and HLA-B alleles for most subjects in the first cohort. According to a later analysis, parvovirus B19, influenza, CMV and Epstein-Barr virus appeared linked to several top co-occurrence clusters. In a later genetic analysis, a missense DCLRE1C variant was associated with V-gene and J-gene trimming of TCR beta chains, and the association was replicated in an independent cohort. According to a later analysis, most CMV-associated TCR beta chains appeared to be HLA-restricted, and the HLA associations seemed to be driven largely by CMV exposure. In this cohort, only TCR beta chains were sequenced, and detectable features were limited by the absence of alpha or paired-chain data. Roughly uniform sequencing depth across donors was assumed in presence/absence analyses, although this assumption may not hold. In a later analysis, over 15,000 TCR beta sequences were associated with specific HLA alleles at a false discovery rate of 0.05. In a later analysis, HLA-associated TCR beta chains were found to be more clonally expanded and to have lower generation probabilities than equally common non-associated chains. Because some donors lacked HLA typing at each locus, the association tests relied only on the typed subset. While some public TCRs were present in many individuals, most TCR sequences turned up only very rarely across donors.

Points on this clone: No cognate antigen has been identified for it. The input lacks base qualities; no much larger clone sits a single base away.

The cohort comprised fewer than 750 healthy bone marrow donors. Cohort members were all nominally healthy when sampled, although unrecorded immune exposures were likely present. The donor was CMV seropositive and was included in the group of 250 to 350 seropositive cohort members. Each donor provided a peripheral blood sample, and peripheral blood mononuclear cells were used for TCR beta sequencing. The Qiagen DNeasy Blood Extraction Kit was used to extract genomic DNA from the blood cell samples. The protocol used for the library was the immunoSEQ multiplex PCR assay. For the multiplex PCR, a mixture combining 60 forward primers for TCR Vbeta segments and 13 reverse primers for TCR Jbeta segments was used. Amplification of the CDR3 region of rearranged TCR beta genes was performed with a multiplex PCR assay on genomic DNA. Amplified TCR beta libraries were sequenced as 87-base-pair reads on the Illumina HiSeq System. As for the authors' bioinformatics: A later analysis tallied tens of millions of unique TCR beta chains across the 600 to 700 repertoires, and around 9.9 million of those chains were shared by two or more donors. To remove PCR and sequencing errors, raw reads were error-corrected and collapsed into unique sequences using a nearest-neighbor algorithm that merged closely related sequences. Alignment of CDR3 sequences to IMGT reference sequences was used to assign V, D and J gene segments. Each retained sequence needed at least a six-nucleotide match to both a V gene segment and a J gene segment. Rearrangements were classified as productive when the CDR3 lacked stop codons and remained in frame with V and J, and all other rearrangements were classified as non-productive. Following IMGT convention, CDR3 was defined as the stretch from the second conserved V-encoded cysteine to the conserved J-encoded phenylalanine. The earlier analysis of about 530 of the donors excluded any sequence lacking an unambiguous match to a single V gene segment. In an earlier analysis of approximately 500 of the donors, a V segment was called functional when productive rearrangements were above 56.7%, and segregating when the standard deviation between donors exceeded 5%. A statistical classification framework was built to diagnose cytomegalovirus status from the catalog of TCR beta chain sequences. A later analysis assigned V and J genes by comparing TCR nucleotide sequences with IMGT/GENE-DB human TR gene sequences. The TCRdist pipeline was used in a later analysis to assign CDR3 sequences and most-parsimonious VDJ recombination scenarios. In a later analysis, every TCR beta chain was defined by the combination of its CDR3 amino acid sequence and its V-gene family, and reads without a unique V-gene family were dropped. To address suspected cross-contamination and a sequencing artifact, a later analysis removed around 600 highly shared, low-generation-probability nucleotide sequences. For each public chain, a later analysis derived a clonal expansion index from normalized ranks of inferred template counts within each repertoire. In a later analysis, generation probabilities were computed using a VDJ recombination model fitted to out-of-frame rearrangements, and the results were checked against IGoR. Hypergeometric tests were used in a later analysis to score TCR-TCR, TCR-HLA and TCR-CMV co-occurrence, with a repertoire-size bias correction applied to the TCR pairs. In a later analysis, false discovery rates were estimated by permuting HLA or CMV assignments 20 times. In a later analysis, co-occurring TCRs were grouped using DBSCAN, and TCRdist sequence similarity was added for clustering within HLA-allele-positive subsets. Repertoires with fewer than 30,000 or more than 120,000 public chains, plus five repertoires with anomalous nucleotide sharing, were excluded from co-occurrence clustering. TCRdb retrieved this table from immuneACCESS and kept in-frame rearrangements only. Not all clones are present; in checked studies, unresolved V genes account for under half, and no reason is known for the remainder. The V and J calls and the clone size are those of that table, but D and trimming were determined from the DNA. This sample gives approximately 140,000 clones in total; 65% to 80% of them show up just once. The top ten clones comprise 1% to 1.5% of the sample.

This TCR was sampled from a male donor in good health and CMV-seropositive. Sample: PBMCs.

The nucleotides read TGTGCCAGCAGCTTTCGAGGCCGTCCCGAGCAGTACTTC. It is translated as CASSFRGRPEQYF. The V and J genes are TRBV5-8 and TRBJ2-7, with the identity of the D gene unclear. The CDR3 starts with the cysteine, ends with the phenylalanine, and has 13 residues. Only the CDR3 DNA stays, 39 bases, in frame from base 1. The trim is 2 bases for V and 6 bases for J, with a gap of 12 bases between the germline ends. Taken from the germline V gene, the CDR1 and CDR2 loops are SGHTS and YDEGEE.